This T cell receptor (beta chain) emerged from a study of cytomegalovirus exposure and HLA in healthy donors. Overall study results and limits: In the analysis, some V segments, TRBV6-2 and TRBV6-3 included, were excluded as indistinguishable.

PCR was performed using 60 Vbeta and 13 Jbeta primers. Here immunoSEQ multiplex PCR was the method, and the copy in TCRdb shows in-frame clones only, minus some. Counted here are some 110,000 clones, roughly four fifths occurring once; the ten biggest clones make up about a fifth. This CDR3 has 13 amino acids. The germline CDR1 and CDR2 sequences are SGHRS and YFSETQ. The ends lost 3 bases at V and 13 bases at J; junction bases unmatched: 9. As regards this clone: The antigen is not known.

The TCR sequence derives from a man younger than 45 in good health and CMV-seropositive. The gene calls are TRBV5-1 and TRBJ1-2, with 10 nucleotides matching TRBD1. Sequencing was done on a sample of PBMCs. This CDR3 is CASSSGTGAGGTF. The CDR3 region has the DNA TGCGCCAGCAGCTCCGGGACAGGGGCCGGAGGCACCTTC. The whole variable domain, remainder taken from reference TRBV5-1 and TRBJ1-2, is KAGVTQTPRYLIKTRGQQVTLSCSPISGHRSVSWYQQTPGQGLQFLFEYFSETQRNKGNFPGRFSGRQFSNSRSEMNVSTLELGDSALYLCASSSGTGAGGTFGSGTRLTVV.